A selection of T cell receptor beta chains follows, all from one sample in a study of cytomegalovirus exposure and HLA in healthy donors. Assay used: immunoSEQ multiplex PCR; TCRdb lists only in-frame clones, some missing. The table records 65,000 to 90,000 clones, about four fifths of them present only once. The sequenced sample was PBMCs. These TCRs come from a woman aged 40 to 55 in good health and CMV-seropositive. The CDR3 runs from the conserved cysteine through the conserved F or W. D genes are given only for firm matches. Rows give clone size only sometimes, using once, few, many, or a class for an expanded clone.

>TRBV7-9|-|TRBJ2-5|13|-
TGTTCCAGCGACTCCGGACTGCGGGAGACCCAGTACTTC
CSSDSGLRETQYF
>TRBV5-1|TRBD2|TRBJ2-1|17|-
TGCGCCAGCAGCCCCGGGACTAGCGGTTATTCCTACAATGAGCAGTTCTTC
CASSPGTSGYSYNEQFF
>TRBV18|-|TRBJ2-3|15|-
TGTGCCAGCTCACCAGGTACGGGGGTCACAGATACGCAGTATTTT
CASSPGTGVTDTQYF
>TRBV19|-|TRBJ2-2|14|once
TGTGCCACCACCAAGACAGAGAACACCGGGGAGCTGTTTTTT
CATTKTENTGELFF
>TRBV11-1|-|TRBJ2-5|14|few
TGTGCCAGCAGCTTAGCCAGGGGCCGGGAGACCCAGTACTTC
CASSLARGRETQYF
>TRBV6-5|-|TRBJ1-5|13|-
TGTGCCAGCAGACCCGGTAGATTCCGACCCCAGCATTTT
CASRPGRFRPQHF
>TRBV14|TRBD1|TRBJ1-2|14|-
TGTGCCAGCAGCAGGGGACAGGGAAAGGATGGCTACACCTTC
CASSRGQGKDGYTF
>TRBV2|TRBD1|TRBJ2-5|14|-
TGTGCCAGCAGTGCGGGGACAGGGGGGAAGACCCAGTACTTC
CASSAGTGGKTQYF
>TRBV28|-|TRBJ1-5|15|-
TGTGCCAGCAGTTTGGCAGGATCGGGCAATCAGCCCCAGCATTTT
CASSLAGSGNQPQHF
>TRBV7-2|-|TRBJ1-1|11|-
TGTGCCAGCATCAAGAGGGAAGGAGCTTTCTTT
CASIKREGAFF
>TRBV7-8|-|TRBJ2-1|13|once
TGTGCCAGCAGCCCTCATAGCTACAATGAGCAGTTCTTC
CASSPHSYNEQFF
>TRBV7-2|TRBD2|TRBJ2-7|14|-
TGTGCCAGCAGCTTAGCGCTAGCGGGGGGGCCGTGGTACTTC
CASSLALAGGPWYF
>TRBV7-9|TRBD1|TRBJ2-5|14|-
TGTGCCAGCAGTTCAGGGGGCGCGGGGGAGACCCAGTACTTC
CASSSGGAGETQYF
>TRBV6-1|-|TRBJ2-3|16|-
TGTGCCAGCAGTGAAGCGGGGGGAAGGGGCTATGATACGCAGTATTTT
CASSEAGGRGYDTQYF
>TRBV19|-|TRBJ2-4|13|-
TGTGCCAGTAGTTGGGGAGGCAAAAACATTCAGTACTTC
CASSWGGKNIQYF
>TRBV19|-|TRBJ1-4|15|-
TGTGCCAGTAGTATATTACAGGGACCGAATGAAAAACTGTTTTTT
CASSILQGPNEKLFF
>TRBV6-6|-|TRBJ2-1|14|few
TGTGCCAGCAGCCAACCGGGGGTACACAATGAGCAGTTCTTC
CASSQPGVHNEQFF
>TRBV18|-|TRBJ1-1|15|-
TGTGCCAGCTCACCACCCGCAGGGGTAAACACTGAAGCTTTCTTT
CASSPPAGVNTEAFF
>TRBV7-9|-|TRBJ2-1|15|-
TGTGCCAGCAGCCCACCGCCCGGGACTTACAATGAGCAGTTCTTC
CASSPPPGTYNEQFF
>TRBV27|-|TRBJ2-1|15|-
TGTGCCAGCAGTTCCCTCGTGTCTCGGGACAATGAGCAGTTCTTC
CASSSLVSRDNEQFF
>TRBV7-8|TRBD2|TRBJ2-1|16|-
TGTGCCAGCAGCTTATCGTCTAGCGGCCCCTCGGGTGAGCAGTTCTTC
CASSLSSSGPSGEQFF
>TRBV7-8|-|TRBJ2-7|12|-
TGTGCCAGCAGCTTAGAACTAGTGGAGCGGTACTTC
CASSLELVERYF
>TRBV6-6|-|TRBJ1-5|15|-
TGTGCCAGCAGTCAAACGGACACCAGCAATCAGCCCCAGCATTTT
CASSQTDTSNQPQHF
>TRBV6-1|-|TRBJ1-1|14|few
TGTGCCAGCAGTGAATTTAACCCTCAGGCTGAAGCTTTCTTT
CASSEFNPQAEAFF
>TRBV5-5|TRBD1|TRBJ2-1|14|-
TGTGCCAGCAGCTTGGACAGGGGGTCCAATGAGCAGTTCTTC
CASSLDRGSNEQFF
>TRBV10-3|-|TRBJ2-7|14|-
TGTGCCATCAAGGCCCCGAGACAGGGAGGCGAGCAGTACTTC
CAIKAPRQGGEQYF
>TRBV6-5|TRBD1|TRBJ2-4|13|-
TGTGCCAGCCGACAGACAGGGGACAGCATTCAGTACTTC
CASRQTGDSIQYF
>TRBV28|TRBD1|TRBJ2-7|16|once
TGTGCCAGCAGTTCTATTGGCGGGACAGGGCCCCACGAGCAGTACTTC
CASSSIGGTGPHEQYF
>TRBV19|TRBD1|TRBJ1-6|13|few
TGTGCCAGTAGCCGGGACAGAGGTTCACCCCTCCACTTT
CASSRDRGSPLHF
>TRBV5-6|TRBD1|TRBJ2-7|15|few
TGTGCCAGCAGCTCGGCAACAGGGGGCAATTACGAGCAGTACTTC
CASSSATGGNYEQYF
>TRBV10-3|TRBD1|TRBJ1-4|15|-
TGTGCCATCAGTGAGTCCCGGGACAGGGTGGAAAAACTGTTTTTT
CAISESRDRVEKLFF
>TRBV20-1|-|TRBJ1-1|11|-
TGCAGTGCCGCCCCCTCCAGGGAAGCTTTCTTT
CSAAPSREAFF
>TRBV5-4|TRBD2|TRBJ2-3|16|-
TGTGCCAGCAGCAACCCGACTAGCGGGGACACAGATACGCAGTATTTT
CASSNPTSGDTDTQYF
>TRBV5-6|-|TRBJ1-2|13|-
TGTGCCAGCAGCTTACAGGGCCCATATGGCTACACCTTC
CASSLQGPYGYTF
>TRBV18|-|TRBJ1-4|12|once
TGTGCCAGCTCACCCAGGGGTCCCGAACTGTTTTTT
CASSPRGPELFF
>TRBV5-1|TRBD1|TRBJ2-2|13|-
TGCGCCAGCAGCTTTACAGGGGTCGGGGAGCTGTTTTTT
CASSFTGVGELFF
>TRBV7-8|-|TRBJ2-1|13|-
TGTGCCAGCAGCTTAGCCCAACTACGTGAGCAGTTCTTC
CASSLAQLREQFF
>TRBV18|-|TRBJ1-1|13|-
TGTGCCAGCTCACGAGACAGGAACACTGAAGCTTTCTTT
CASSRDRNTEAFF
>TRBV29-1|-|TRBJ1-1|11|-
TGCAGCGTGGGACACTATACTGAAGCTTTCTTT
CSVGHYTEAFF
>TRBV5-8|-|TRBJ1-5|11|-
TGTGCCAGCACCCAGCGGCAGGGGCAGCATTTT
CASTQRQGQHF
>TRBV5-1|-|TRBJ1-1|15|few
TGCGCCAGCAGCCAGGAGGTGAACTTCAACACTGAAGCTTTCTTT
CASSQEVNFNTEAFF
>TRBV5-6|-|TRBJ2-5|13|-
TGTGCCAGCAGCCCCGGAGGCGGAGAGACCCAGTACTTC
CASSPGGGETQYF
>TRBV9|-|TRBJ1-1|13|-
TGTGCCAGCAGCGTAGGGGTGGAGACTGAAGCTTTCTTT
CASSVGVETEAFF
>TRBV19|-|TRBJ1-1|13|-
TGTGCCAGTACCCTACAGATGAACACTGAAGCTTTCTTT
CASTLQMNTEAFF
>TRBV4-3|-|TRBJ1-2|12|-
TGCGCCAGCAGCCAGACCGGGGGACGCTACACCTTC
CASSQTGGRYTF
>TRBV4-1|-|TRBJ2-6|16|few
TGCGCCAGCAGCCAGGAGACAGGCTCTGGGGCCAACGTCCTGACTTTC
CASSQETGSGANVLTF
>TRBV20-1|-|TRBJ1-2|11|-
TGCAGTGCGAAAAGGGGCGGTGGCTACACCTTC
CSAKRGGGYTF
>TRBV5-6|TRBD1|TRBJ1-2|15|-
TGTGCCAGCAGCTGGACTACAGGGGGCGGCTATGGCTACACCTTC
CASSWTTGGGYGYTF